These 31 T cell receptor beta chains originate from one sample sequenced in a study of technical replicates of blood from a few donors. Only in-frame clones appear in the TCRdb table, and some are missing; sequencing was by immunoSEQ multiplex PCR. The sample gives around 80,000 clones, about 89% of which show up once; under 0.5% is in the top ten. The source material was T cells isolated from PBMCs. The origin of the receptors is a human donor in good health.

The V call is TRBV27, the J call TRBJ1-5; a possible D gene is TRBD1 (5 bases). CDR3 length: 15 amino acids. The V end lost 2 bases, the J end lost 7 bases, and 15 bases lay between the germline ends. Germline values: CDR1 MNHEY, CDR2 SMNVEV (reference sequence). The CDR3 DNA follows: TGTGCCAGCAGTTTAATTGGGGGAGGACACCAGCCCCAGCATTTT. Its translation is CASSLIGGGHQPQHF.

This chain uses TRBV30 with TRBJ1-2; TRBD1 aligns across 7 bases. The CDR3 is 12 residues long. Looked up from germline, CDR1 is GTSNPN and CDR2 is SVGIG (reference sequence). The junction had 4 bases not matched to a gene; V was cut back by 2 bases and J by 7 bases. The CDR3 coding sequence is TGTGCCTGGAGTACGACAGGGAGTGGCTACACCTTC. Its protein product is CAWSTTGSGYTF.

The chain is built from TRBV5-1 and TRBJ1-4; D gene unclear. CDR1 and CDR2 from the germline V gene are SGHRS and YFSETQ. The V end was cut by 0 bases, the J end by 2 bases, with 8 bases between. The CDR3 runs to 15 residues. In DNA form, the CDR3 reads TGCGCCAGCAGCTTGGATGAGGGCACTAATGAAAAACTGTTTTTT. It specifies CASSLDEGTNEKLFF.

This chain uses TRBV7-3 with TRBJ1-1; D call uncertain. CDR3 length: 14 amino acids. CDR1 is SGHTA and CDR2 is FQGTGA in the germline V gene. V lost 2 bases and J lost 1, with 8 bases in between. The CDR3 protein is CASSLGRANTEAFF. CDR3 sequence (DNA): TGTGCCAGCAGCTTAGGGCGCGCGAACACTGAAGCTTTCTTT.

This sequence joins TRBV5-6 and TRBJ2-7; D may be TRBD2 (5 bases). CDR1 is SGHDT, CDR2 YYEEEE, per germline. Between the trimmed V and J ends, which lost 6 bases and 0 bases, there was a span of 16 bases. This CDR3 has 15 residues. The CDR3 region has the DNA TGTGCCAGCACCCGGAGGCAGGAGATCTCCTACGAGCAGTACTTC. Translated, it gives CASTRRQEISYEQYF.

The CDR3 bases are TGTGCCAGCAGTTTATCTCCCTTATACGAGCAGTACTTC. This sequence encodes CASSLSPLYEQYF. The chain joins TRBV27 to TRBJ2-7; no firm D call. Germline assignment: CDR1 MNHEY and CDR2 SMNVEV (reference sequence). The CDR3 is 13 amino acids. V lost 0 bases and J 4 bases, leaving 7 bases between the germline ends.

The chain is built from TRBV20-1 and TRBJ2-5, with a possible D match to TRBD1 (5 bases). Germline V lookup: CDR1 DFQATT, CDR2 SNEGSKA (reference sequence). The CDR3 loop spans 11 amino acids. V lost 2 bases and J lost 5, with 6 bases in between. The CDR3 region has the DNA TGCAGTGCTAGACCAGGGGAGACCCAGTACTTC. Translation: CSARPGETQYF.

CDR3 amino acids: CASSLPSGSGEQFF. CDR3 nucleotides: TGCGCCAGCAGCTTGCCTAGCGGGAGTGGCGAGCAGTTCTTC. The rearrangement joins TRBV5-1 to TRBJ2-1; 10 bases align to TRBD2. CDR1 is SGHRS, CDR2 YFSETQ, per germline. V dropped 1 base and J dropped 10; count of bases not matched to a gene: 5. The CDR3 runs to 14 residues. The full variable domain, rest sourced from reference TRBV5-1 and TRBJ2-1, is KAGVTQTPRYLIKTRGQQVTLSCSPISGHRSVSWYQQTPGQGLQFLFEYFSETQRNKGNFPGRFSGRQFSNSRSEMNVSTLELGDSALYLCASSLPSGSGEQFFGPGTRLTVL.

The CDR3 DNA reads TGCGCCAGCAGCCAAGTAGCAGGGGGGACGACTGAAGCTTTCTTT. This encodes CASSQVAGGTTEAFF. This chain uses TRBV4-1 with TRBJ1-1; TRBD1 matches at 7 bases. The ends lost 1 base at V and 5 bases at J; junction bases unmatched: 7. The length of the CDR3 is 15 residues. Per the germline V gene, CDR1 is MGHRA and CDR2 is YSYEKL.

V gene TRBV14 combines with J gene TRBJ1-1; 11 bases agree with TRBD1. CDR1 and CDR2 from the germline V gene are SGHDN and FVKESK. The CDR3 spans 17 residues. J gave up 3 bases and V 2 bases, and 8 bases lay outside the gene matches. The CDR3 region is CASSQLGTGGVDTEAFF. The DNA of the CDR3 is TGTGCCAGCAGCCAACTGGGGACAGGGGGGGTTGACACTGAAGCTTTCTTT.

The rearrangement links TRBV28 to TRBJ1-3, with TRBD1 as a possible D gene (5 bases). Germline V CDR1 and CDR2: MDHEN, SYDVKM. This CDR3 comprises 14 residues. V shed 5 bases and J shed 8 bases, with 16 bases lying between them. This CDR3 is CASSPIPRVDTIYF. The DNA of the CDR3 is TGTGCCAGCAGTCCTATCCCCAGGGTGGACACCATATATTTT. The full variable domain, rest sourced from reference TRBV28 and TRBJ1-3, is DVKVTQSSRYLVKRTGEKVFLECVQDMDHENMFWYRQDPGLGLRLIYFSYDVKMKEKGDIPEGYSVSREKKERFSLILESASTNQTSMYLCASSPIPRVDTIYFGEGSWLTVV.

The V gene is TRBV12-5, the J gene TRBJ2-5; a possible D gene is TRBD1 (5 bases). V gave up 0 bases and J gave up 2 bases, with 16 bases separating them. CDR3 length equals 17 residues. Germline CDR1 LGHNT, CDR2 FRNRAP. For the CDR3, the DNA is TGTGCTAGTGGTTTGGTATACATTAGGCAGGGACAAGAGACCCAGTACTTC. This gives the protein CASGLVYIRQGQETQYF.

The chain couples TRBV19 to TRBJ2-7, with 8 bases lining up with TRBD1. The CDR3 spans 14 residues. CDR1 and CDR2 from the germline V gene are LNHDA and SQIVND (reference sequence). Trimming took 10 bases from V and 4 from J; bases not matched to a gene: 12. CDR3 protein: CATREQGDTYEQYF. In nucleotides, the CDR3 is TGTGCCACTCGAGAACAGGGGGATACTTACGAGCAGTACTTC. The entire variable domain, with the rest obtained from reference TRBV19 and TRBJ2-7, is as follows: DGGITQSPKYLFRKEGQNVTLSCEQNLNHDAMYWYRQDPGQGLRLIYYSQIVNDFQKGDIAEGYSVSREKKESFPLTVTSAQKNPTAFYLCATREQGDTYEQYFGPGTRLTVT.

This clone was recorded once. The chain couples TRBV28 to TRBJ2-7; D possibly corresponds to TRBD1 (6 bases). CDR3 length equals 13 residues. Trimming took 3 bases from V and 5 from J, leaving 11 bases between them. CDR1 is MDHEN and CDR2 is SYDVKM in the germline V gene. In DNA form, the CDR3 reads TGTGCCAGCAGTTTCCTCACAGGGCACGAGCAGTACTTC. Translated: CASSFLTGHEQYF.

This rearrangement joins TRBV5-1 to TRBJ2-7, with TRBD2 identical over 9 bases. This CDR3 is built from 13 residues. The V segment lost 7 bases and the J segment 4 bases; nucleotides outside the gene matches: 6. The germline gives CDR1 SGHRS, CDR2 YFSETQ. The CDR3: CASGRLAEYEQYF. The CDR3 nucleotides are TGCGCCAGCGGCAGACTAGCGGAGTACGAGCAGTACTTC.

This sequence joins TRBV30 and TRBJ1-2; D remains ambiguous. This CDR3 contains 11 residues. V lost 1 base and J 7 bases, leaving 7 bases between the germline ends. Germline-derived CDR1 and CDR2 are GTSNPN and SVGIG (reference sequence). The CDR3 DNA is TGTGCCTGGAGTGACCTCGGTGGCTACACCTTC. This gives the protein CAWSDLGGYTF.

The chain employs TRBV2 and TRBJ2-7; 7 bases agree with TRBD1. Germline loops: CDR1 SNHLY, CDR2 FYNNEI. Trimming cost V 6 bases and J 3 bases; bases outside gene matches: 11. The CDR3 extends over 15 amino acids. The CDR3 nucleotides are TGTGCCAGCAGGTCTACAGGGGAACGATTCTACGAGCAGTACTTC. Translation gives CASRSTGERFYEQYF.

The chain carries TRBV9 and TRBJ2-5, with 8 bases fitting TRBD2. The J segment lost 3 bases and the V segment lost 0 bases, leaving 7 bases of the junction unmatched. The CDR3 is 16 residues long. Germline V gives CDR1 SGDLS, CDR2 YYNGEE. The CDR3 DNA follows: TGTGCCAGCAGCGTAGGGGTGCGGGAGGTCGAAGAGACCCAGTACTTC. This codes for CASSVGVREVEETQYF.

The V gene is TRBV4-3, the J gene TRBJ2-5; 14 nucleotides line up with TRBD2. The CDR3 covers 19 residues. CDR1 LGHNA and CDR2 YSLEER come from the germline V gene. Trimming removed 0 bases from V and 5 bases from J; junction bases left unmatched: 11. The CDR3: CASSQERLAGGPGEETQYF. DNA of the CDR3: TGCGCCAGCAGCCAAGAGAGACTAGCGGGAGGGCCCGGAGAGGAGACCCAGTACTTC.

Here the CDR3 reads CASSLGGGPYNEQFF. The CDR3 nucleotides are TGCGCCAGCAGCTTGGGGGGAGGCCCCTACAATGAGCAGTTCTTC. V and J are TRBV5-1 and TRBJ2-1, with TRBD2 as a possible D gene (6 bases). The CDR3 loop spans 15 amino acids. The germline gives CDR1 SGHRS, CDR2 YFSETQ. The V and J ends lost 0 bases and 2 bases respectively, with 9 bases between them.

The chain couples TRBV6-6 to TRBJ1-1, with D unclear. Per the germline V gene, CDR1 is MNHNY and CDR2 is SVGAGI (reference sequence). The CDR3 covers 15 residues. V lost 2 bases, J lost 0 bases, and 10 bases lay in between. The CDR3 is CASSYPLSVNTEAFF. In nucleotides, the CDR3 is TGTGCCAGCAGTTACCCTCTGTCGGTGAACACTGAAGCTTTCTTT.

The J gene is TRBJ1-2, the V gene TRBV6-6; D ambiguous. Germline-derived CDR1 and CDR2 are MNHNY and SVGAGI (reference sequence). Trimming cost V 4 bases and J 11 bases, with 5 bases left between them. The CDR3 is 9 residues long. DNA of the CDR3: TGTGCCAGCAGTTCCCCTTACACCTTC. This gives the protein CASSSPYTF.

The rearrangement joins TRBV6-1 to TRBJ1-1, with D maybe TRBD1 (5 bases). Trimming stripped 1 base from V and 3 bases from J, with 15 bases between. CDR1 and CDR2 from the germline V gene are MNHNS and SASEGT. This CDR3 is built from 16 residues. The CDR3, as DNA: TGTGCCAGCAGTGAAGGGCCGTCCTCAGGGTACACTGAAGCTTTCTTT. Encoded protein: CASSEGPSSGYTEAFF.

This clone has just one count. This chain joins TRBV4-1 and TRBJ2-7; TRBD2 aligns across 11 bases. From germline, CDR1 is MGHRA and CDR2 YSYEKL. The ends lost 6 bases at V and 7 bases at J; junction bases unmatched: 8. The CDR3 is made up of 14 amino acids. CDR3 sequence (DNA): TGCGCCAGCAGTAAACTAGCGGGAGAAAGAGAGCAGTACTTC. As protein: CASSKLAGEREQYF.

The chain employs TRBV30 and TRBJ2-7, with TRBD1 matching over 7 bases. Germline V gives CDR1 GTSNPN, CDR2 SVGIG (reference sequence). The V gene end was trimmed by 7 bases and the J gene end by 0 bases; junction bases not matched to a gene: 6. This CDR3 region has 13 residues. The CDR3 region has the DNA TGTGCCTACCAGACAGGGCTCTCCTACGAGCAGTACTTC. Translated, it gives CAYQTGLSYEQYF.

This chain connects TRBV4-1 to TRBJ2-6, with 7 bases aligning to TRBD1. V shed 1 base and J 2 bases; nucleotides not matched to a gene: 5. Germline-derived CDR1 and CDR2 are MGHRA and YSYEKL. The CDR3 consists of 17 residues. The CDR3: CASSQAHTGAGANVLTF. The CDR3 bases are TGCGCCAGCAGCCAAGCACATACAGGGGCTGGGGCCAACGTCCTGACTTTC.

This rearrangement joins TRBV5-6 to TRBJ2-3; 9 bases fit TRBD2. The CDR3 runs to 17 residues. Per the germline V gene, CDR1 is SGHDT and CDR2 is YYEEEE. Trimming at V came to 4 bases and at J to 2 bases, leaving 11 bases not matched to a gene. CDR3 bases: TGTGCCAGCAGCCCCACCCCGACTAGCGGATACACAGATACGCAGTATTTT. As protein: CASSPTPTSGYTDTQYF.

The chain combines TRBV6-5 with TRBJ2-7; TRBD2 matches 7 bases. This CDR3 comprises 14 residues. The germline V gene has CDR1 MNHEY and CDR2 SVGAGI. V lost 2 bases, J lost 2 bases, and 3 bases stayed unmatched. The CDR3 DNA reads TGTGCCAGCAGTTACGCGGGAGCCGCCTACGAGCAGTACTTC. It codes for CASSYAGAAYEQYF.

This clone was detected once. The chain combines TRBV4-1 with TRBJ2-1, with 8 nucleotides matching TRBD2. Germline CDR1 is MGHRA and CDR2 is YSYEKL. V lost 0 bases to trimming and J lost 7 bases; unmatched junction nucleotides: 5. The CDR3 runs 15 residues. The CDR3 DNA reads TGCGCCAGCAGCCAAGATGGGAAGCGGGAGAATGAGCAGTTCTTC. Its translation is CASSQDGKRENEQFF.

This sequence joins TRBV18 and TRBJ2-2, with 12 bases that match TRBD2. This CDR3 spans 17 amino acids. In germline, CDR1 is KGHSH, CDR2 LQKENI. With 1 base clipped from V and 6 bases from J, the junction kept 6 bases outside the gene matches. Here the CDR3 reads CASSPLALAGGPGELFF. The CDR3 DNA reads TGTGCCAGCTCACCACTTGCCCTAGCGGGAGGGCCCGGGGAGCTGTTTTTT.

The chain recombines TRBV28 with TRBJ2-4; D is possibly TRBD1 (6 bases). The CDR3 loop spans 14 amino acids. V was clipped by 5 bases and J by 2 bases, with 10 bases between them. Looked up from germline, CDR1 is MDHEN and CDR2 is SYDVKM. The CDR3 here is CASSPQGSKNIQYF. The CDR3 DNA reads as TGTGCCAGCAGTCCCCAGGGGTCCAAAAACATTCAGTACTTC.